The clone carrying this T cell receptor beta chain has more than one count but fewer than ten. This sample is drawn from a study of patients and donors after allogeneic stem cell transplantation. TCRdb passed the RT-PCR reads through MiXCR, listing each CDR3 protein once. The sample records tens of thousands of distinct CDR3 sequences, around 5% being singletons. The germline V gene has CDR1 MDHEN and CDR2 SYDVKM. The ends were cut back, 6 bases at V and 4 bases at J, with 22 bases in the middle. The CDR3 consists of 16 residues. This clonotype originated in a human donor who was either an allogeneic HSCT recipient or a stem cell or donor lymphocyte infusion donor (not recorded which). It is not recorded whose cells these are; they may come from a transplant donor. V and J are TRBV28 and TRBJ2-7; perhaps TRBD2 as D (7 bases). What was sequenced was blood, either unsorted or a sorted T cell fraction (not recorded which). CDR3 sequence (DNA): TGTGCCAGCAGGTTTGAAGACAGGTTCGGGAGGTACGAGCAGTACTTC. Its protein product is CASRFEDRFGRYEQYF.